The sequence of this T cell receptor (beta chain) was determined in a study of neoadjuvant anti-PD-1 for oral cavity cancer. Only in-frame clones appear in the TCRdb table, and some are missing; sequencing was by immunoSEQ multiplex PCR. The sample contains about 18,000 clones, over 65% of which appear only once. This CDR3 has 14 amino acids. Germline V lookup: CDR1 SGHVS, CDR2 FQNEAQ. Trimming stripped 5 bases from V and 9 bases from J, with 17 bases between. Source: PBMCs, taken before nivolumab (anti-PD-1) treatment. This receptor was obtained from a person aged 35-80 years with oral cavity squamous cell carcinoma. The chain combines TRBV7-8 with TRBJ1-5; TRBD1 is a possible D gene (5 bases). The DNA for the CDR3 is TGTGCCAGCAGCCGGACAAACTTAGGTGGGCCCCAGCATTTT. Translation gives CASSRTNLGGPQHF. Combining the CDR3 with reference TRBV7-8 and TRBJ1-5 gives the whole variable domain GAGVSQSPRYKVAKRGQDVALRCDPISGHVSLFWYQQALGQGPEFLTYFQNEAQLDKSGLPSDRFFAERPEGSVSTLKIQRTQQEDSAVYLCASSRTNLGGPQHFGDGTRLSIL.